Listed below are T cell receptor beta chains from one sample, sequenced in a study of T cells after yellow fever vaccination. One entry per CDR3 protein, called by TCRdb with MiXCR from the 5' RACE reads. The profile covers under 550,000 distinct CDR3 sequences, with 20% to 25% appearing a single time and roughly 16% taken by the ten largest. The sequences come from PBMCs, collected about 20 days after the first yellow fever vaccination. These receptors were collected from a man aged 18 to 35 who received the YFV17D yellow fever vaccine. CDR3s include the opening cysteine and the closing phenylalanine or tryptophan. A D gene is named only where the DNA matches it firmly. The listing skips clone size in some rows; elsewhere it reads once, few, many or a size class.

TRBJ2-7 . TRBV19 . CASTGDSLYEQYF TGTGCCAGTACCGGCGACAGCCTCTACGAGCAGTACTTC
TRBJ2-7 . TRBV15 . CATSREPGTGSYEQYF TGTGCCACCAGCAGAGAACCAGGGACTGGCTCCTACGAGCAGTACTTC
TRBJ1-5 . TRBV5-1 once CASSFGPLSRSNQPQHF TGCGCCAGCAGCTTTGGCCCTCTTTCACGTAGCAATCAGCCCCAGCATTTT
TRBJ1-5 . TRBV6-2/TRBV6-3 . CASSYGQVGVQPQHF TGTGCCAGCAGTTATGGGCAGGTGGGGGTCCAGCCCCAGCATTTT
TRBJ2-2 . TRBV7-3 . CASSPGHPVGELFF TGTGCCAGCAGCCCGGGACACCCTGTCGGGGAGCTGTTTTTT
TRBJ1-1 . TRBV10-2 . CASSFGGGLLNTEAFF TGCGCCAGCTCATTTGGGGGGGGCCTCCTGAACACTGAAGCTTTCTTT
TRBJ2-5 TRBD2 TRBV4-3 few CASSQSRTSGTQYF TGCGCCAGCAGCCAATCCCGGACTAGCGGGACCCAGTACTTC
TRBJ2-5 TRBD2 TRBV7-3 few CASSLSGGALETQYF TGTGCCAGCAGCTTAAGCGGGGGGGCTCTTGAGACCCAGTACTTC
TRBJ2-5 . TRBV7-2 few CASSGRAAGETQYF TGTGCCAGCAGCGGACGAGCAGCTGGAGAGACCCAGTACTTC
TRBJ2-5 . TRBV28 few CASSPRQFVRETQYF TGTGCCAGCAGTCCACGACAGTTTGTAAGAGAGACCCAGTACTTC
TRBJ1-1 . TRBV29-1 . CSVIEQDTEAFF TGCAGCGTTATCGAGCAGGACACTGAAGCTTTCTTT
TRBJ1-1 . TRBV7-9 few CASSLGEYTEAFF TGTGCCAGCAGCTTAGGGGAGTACACTGAAGCTTTCTTT
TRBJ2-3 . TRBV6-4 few CASSDTYSTDTQYF TGTGCCAGCAGTGACACCTACAGCACAGATACGCAGTATTTT
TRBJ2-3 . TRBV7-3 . CASSLLGGNTDTQYF TGTGCCAGCAGCTTACTTGGAGGTAACACAGATACGCAGTATTTT
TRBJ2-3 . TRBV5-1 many CASSLGQTTDTQYF TGCGCCAGCAGCTTGGGTCAGACCACAGATACGCAGTATTTT
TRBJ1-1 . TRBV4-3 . CASSQDGPPWMNTEAFF TGCGCCAGCAGCCAAGACGGCCCGCCTTGGATGAACACTGAAGCTTTCTTT
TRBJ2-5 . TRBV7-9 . CASHQETQYF TGTGCCAGCCACCAGGAGACCCAGTACTTC
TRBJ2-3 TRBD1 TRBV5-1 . CASSLVQGARADTQYF TGCGCCAGCAGCTTGGTCCAGGGGGCTCGGGCAGATACGCAGTATTTT
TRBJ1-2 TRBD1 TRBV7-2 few CASTYRDSEPNVYGYTF TGTGCCAGCACGTACCGGGACAGTGAACCAAACGTCTATGGCTACACCTTC
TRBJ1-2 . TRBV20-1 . CSASRQNYGYTF TGCAGTGCTTCCCGACAGAACTATGGCTACACCTTC
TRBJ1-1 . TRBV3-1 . CASRPRGGSAFF TGTGCCAGCAGACCCAGGGGAGGGAGTGCTTTCTTT
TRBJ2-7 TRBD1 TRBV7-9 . CASSTRQGINEQYF TGTGCCAGCAGCACCCGACAGGGGATTAACGAGCAGTACTTC
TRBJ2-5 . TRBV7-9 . CASSRTMQETQYF TGTGCCAGCAGCCGGACAATGCAAGAGACCCAGTACTTC
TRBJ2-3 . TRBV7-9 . CASEGSYTDTQYF TGTGCCAGCGAGGGGTCCTACACAGATACGCAGTATTTT
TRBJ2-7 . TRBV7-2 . CASSYGGFYEQYF TGTGCCAGCAGCTATGGGGGGTTCTACGAGCAGTACTTC